Below are 5 T cell receptor beta chains sequenced from a single sample in a study of T cell responses to AZD1222 COVID-19 vaccine. Sequencing was performed with immunoSEQ multiplex PCR; in TCRdb, only in-frame clones are kept and a portion is missing. The sample consists of roughly 80,000 clones, roughly 94% of them appearing once. The sample consisted of peripheral blood, taken on day 0 of AZD1222 vaccination. The receptor source for this set is an adult in good health.

This sequence joins TRBV24-1 and TRBJ2-3, with 9 bases aligning to TRBD1. The trim removed 4 bases at V and 4 bases at J, leaving 17 bases unmatched. CDR1 is KGHDR, CDR2 SFDVKD, per germline. This CDR3 has 19 amino acids. CDR3 protein: CATSDYTVNRDRVPDTQYF. CDR3 nucleotides: TGTGCCACCAGTGACTACACCGTAAACCGGGACAGGGTCCCAGATACGCAGTATTTT.

About this clone itself: At the DNA level, this CDR3 is encoded by other sequences in the same sample as well. The chain employs TRBV27 and TRBJ2-3, with D possibly TRBD2 on 5 matching bases. Trimming pared 2 bases from V and 0 bases from J, leaving 9 bases between. The germline V gene encodes CDR1 MNHEY and CDR2 SMNVEV (reference sequence). The CDR3 runs 15 residues. CDR3 coding DNA: TGTGCCAGCAGTTTAATGAGCGGTAGCACAGATACGCAGTATTTT. It specifies CASSLMSGSTDTQYF.

The chain links TRBV6-2 or TRBV6-3 to TRBJ2-3; 9 bases match TRBD1. The CDR3 consists of 16 residues. Trimming at V came to 3 bases and at J to 5 bases, leaving 9 bases not matched to a gene. Germline CDR1 is MNHEY and CDR2 is SVGEGT. Here the CDR3 reads CASSYSRTGEEDTQYF. The CDR3 DNA reads TGTGCCAGCAGTTATAGTCGGACAGGGGAGGAAGATACGCAGTATTTT.

This clone was observed a few times. This chain links TRBV27 with TRBJ1-1, with a possible D match to TRBD1 (6 bases). The CDR3 contains 15 residues. The V gene lost 6 bases and the J gene lost 4 bases, with 18 bases spanning the gap. Per the germline V gene, CDR1 is MNHEY and CDR2 is SMNVEV (reference sequence). The CDR3 DNA reads as TGTGCCAGCAGCTACGGACAGTTTGGGGGCACTGAAGCTTTCTTT. Protein sequence: CASSYGQFGGTEAFF.

The chain is built from TRBV5-4 and TRBJ2-7, with TRBD1 matching over 7 bases. CDR3 length: 16 amino acids. Germline-derived CDR1 and CDR2 are SGHNT and YYREEE (reference sequence). J gave up 4 bases and V 0 bases, and 10 bases lay outside the gene matches. The CDR3 is CASSLGNPGQLYEQYF. The CDR3 DNA sequence: TGTGCCAGCAGCTTGGGCAATCCGGGACAGTTATACGAGCAGTACTTC.